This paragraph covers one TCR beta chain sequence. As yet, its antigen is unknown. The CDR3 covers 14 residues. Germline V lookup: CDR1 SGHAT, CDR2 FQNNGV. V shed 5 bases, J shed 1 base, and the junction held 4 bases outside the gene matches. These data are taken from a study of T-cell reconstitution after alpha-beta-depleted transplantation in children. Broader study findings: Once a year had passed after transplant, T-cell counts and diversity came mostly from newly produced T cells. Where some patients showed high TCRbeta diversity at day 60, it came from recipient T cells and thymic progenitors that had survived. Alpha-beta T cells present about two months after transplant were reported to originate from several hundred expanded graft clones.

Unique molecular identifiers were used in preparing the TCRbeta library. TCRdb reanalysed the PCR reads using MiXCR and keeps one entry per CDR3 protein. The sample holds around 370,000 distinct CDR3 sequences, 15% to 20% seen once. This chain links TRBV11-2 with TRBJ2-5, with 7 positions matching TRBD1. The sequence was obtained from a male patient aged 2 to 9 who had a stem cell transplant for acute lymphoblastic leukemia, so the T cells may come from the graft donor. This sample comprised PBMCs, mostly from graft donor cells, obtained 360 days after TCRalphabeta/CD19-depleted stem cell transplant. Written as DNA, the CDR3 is TGTGCCAGCAGCCACCGGACAGGCCAAGAGACCCAGTACTTC. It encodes CASSHRTGQETQYF.